This TCR beta chain was observed in a study of Ad26.COV2.S vaccination and SARS-CoV-2 variants (dated by TCRdb to about 2021). For context, the study as a whole: Donors in the vaccine arm were drawn from COV1001, a multicentre, randomized, double-blind, placebo-controlled phase I-IIa trial testing Ad26.COV2.S in healthy adults. Dosing of Ad26.COV2.S was intramuscular, at either 5x10^10 or 1x10^11 viral particles, delivered as one shot or as two shots spaced 56 days apart. TCRbeta repertoire sequencing was used to assess the specificity and breadth of SARS-CoV-2-reactive T cell receptors after Ad26.COV2.S vaccination. A total of some 30 samples were included in the TCR-sequenced set, comprising about 20 Ad26.COV2.S vaccine recipients, 5 placebo recipients and 8 SARS-CoV-2 convalescent individuals. Trial participants were randomized into five groups of five: low-dose or high-dose Ad26.COV2.S given once or twice, or placebo on both occasions. Investigators did not know the trial group allocation while performing experiments and assessing outcomes.

The treatment or condition label corresponds to: over 15 received Ad26.COV2.S at low or high dose, single or two shots; several received placebo; per-sample allocation not given. For vaccine and placebo recipients, the sequenced repertoires came from samples collected on day 63 after the first injection. In Cohort 1b, roughly 26 adults aged 18-55 years were enrolled at a single site in Boston, USA, between 29 July and 7 August 2020. Ad26.COV2.S consisted of a replication-incompetent adenovirus type 26 vector by which a prefusion-stabilized SARS-CoV-2 spike protein from the original Wuhan strain was expressed. On this clone itself: Which antigen it targets is not known. There are no base qualities to consult, and no much larger clone falls within one base.

The immunoSEQ Assay was the method used to sequence TCRbeta CDR3 regions. After extraction, genomic DNA underwent amplification by bias-controlled multiplex PCR, followed by high-throughput sequencing. The original methods were these. To quantify the absolute abundance of every unique TCRbeta CDR3 region, sequences were collapsed and filtered. Usable DNA was measured by amplifying reference genes present in all nucleated cells, and TCRbeta template counts were normalized to that usable DNA to estimate T cell fraction. Repertoire TCRs were annotated as SARS-CoV-2-specific by exact matching of V gene, CDR3 amino acid sequence and J gene to a known reactive TCR set. MIRA supplied the reference SARS-CoV-2 TCR set, which was filtered for enrichment in COVID-19-positive ImmuneCODE repertoires so that public or cross-reactive TCRs were removed. Using the MIRA antigens, annotated TCRs were further analysed by specific ORF or by position within an ORF. Breadth was defined as the number of annotated unique rearrangements divided by the total number of unique productive rearrangements, and depth was defined as the summed frequency of the annotated unique rearrangements. TCR breadth was compared between groups using two-sided Wilcoxon rank-sum tests. The table was pulled from immuneACCESS by TCRdb, which kept in-frame rearrangements only. Such tables lose some clones; where checked, under half of the loss comes from unresolved V genes, and the rest has no known cause. From that table come the V and J calls and clone size; the DNA was used to work out D and trimming. The sample table records some 290,000 clones; just under 85% of these occur just once. The ten largest clones represent under 2.5% of the sample.

V and J are trimmed by 2 bases and 7 bases, and the gene matches miss 9 bases of the junction. The CDR3 runs 17 amino acids, cysteine and phenylalanine included. Only CDR3 DNA is held: 51 bases, read in frame from base 1. The germline V gene (reference sequence) sets CDR1 to LGHDT and CDR2 to YNNKEL. The study at large found these results: Vaccine and placebo recipients had comparable non-spike TCR breadth, which fits with the vaccine containing only spike. Spike-specific TCR breadth was higher in Ad26.COV2.S recipients than in placebo recipients (P = 0.0014). It was noted by the authors that total T cell responses may have been underestimated by the TCR breadth and depth analyses. Comparing responses between vaccine doses or regimens was not something the study was powered to do. After vaccination, substantial breadth of spike-specific CD8+ and CD4+ T cell responses was reported.

The chain links TRBV3-1 (or the pseudogene TRBV3-2) with TRBJ2-5; a stretch of 14 junction bases matches TRBD2. The source is a person aged 18-60 years who received the Ad26.COV2.S COVID-19 vaccine or a placebo. Sequenced here: peripheral blood, sampled in a trial of Ad26.COV2.S vaccine versus placebo. The CDR3 in this case is CASSQPPWGLAGVTQYF. The nucleotide sequence reads TGTGCCAGCAGCCAACCCCCGTGGGGACTAGCGGGGGTGACCCAGTACTTC.